This record looks at one T cell receptor beta chain sequence and its context. Its antigen is not known. The source of the sample is a study of radiation and T cells in renal cell carcinoma. Points from the study as a whole: In blood, top tumor clones expanded by 2 weeks, shrinking by 4.

Trimming took off 7 bases at V and 7 bases at J, with 16 bases between the two ends. Germline CDR1 reads SQVTM; CDR2 reads ANQGSEA. The CDR3 runs to 13 residues. Time point of the sample: blood 4 weeks post-SBRT, at nephrectomy. Noted treatment: 15 Gy SBRT to primary tumor, nephrectomy 4 weeks later. Nephrectomy followed 15 Gy stereotactic body radiation by 4 weeks. The tumor was a clear cell renal cell carcinoma. Assay: immunoSEQ multiplex PCR; the TCRdb copy retains only in-frame clones and omits some. The sample records 60,000 or so clones, over 65% being singletons. This receptor was identified in a man aged 55 to 70 with renal cell carcinoma. The chain links TRBV29-1 to TRBJ2-2; D is perhaps TRBD1 (5 bases). This specimen consisted of blood, obtained from a patient whose treatment included radiotherapy and nephrectomy. This CDR3 reads CSAWTKVGGELFF. CDR3 DNA: TGCAGCGCTTGGACAAAGGTGGGCGGGGAGCTGTTTTTT.